These T cell receptor beta chains were read from a single sample in a study of T-cell memory formation after mild COVID-19. A single record per CDR3 protein comes from TCRdb applying MiXCR to the 5' RACE reads. Of 100,000 to 150,000 distinct CDR3 sequences detected, roughly 6% appear once; the ten largest clones hold around 2%. The sequencing sample was made of PBMCs or a T cell subset sorted from them (not recorded which). The receptors here all came from an adult woman who had mild COVID-19 (a few samples of this study predate the infection). Cell type and time point are not known. CDR3s include the opening cysteine and the closing phenylalanine or tryptophan. The D gene is left open where the match is weak. Where a row states a size, it is once, few, many or the class of an expanded clone; other rows omit it.

size,J,V,D,DNA,CDR3
.,TRBJ1-5,TRBV12-3/TRBV12-4,.,TGTGCCAGCAGTTTTTATCGCACGGGGCCCCAGCATTTT,CASSFYRTGPQHF
many,TRBJ1-1,TRBV15,.,TGTGCCACCAGCAGGGAAAGGATAATGAACACTGAAGCTTTCTTT,CATSRERIMNTEAFF
few,TRBJ1-5,TRBV30,TRBD1,TGTGCCTGGAGTGTCCCAGGGGGCAACAATCAGCCCCAGCATTTT,CAWSVPGGNNQPQHF
many,TRBJ1-2,TRBV5-6,.,TGTGCCAGCAGCTTGGAAAAGGACGGGGCCTATGGCTACACCTTC,CASSLEKDGAYGYTF
many,TRBJ1-1,TRBV12-3/TRBV12-4,.,TGTGCCAGCAGCCCGGGACCACCGGCTGGGGCTTTCTTT,CASSPGPPAGAFF
few,TRBJ2-1,TRBV5-1,TRBD2,TGCGCCAGCAGCGATTTCGGCGGGAGGTCGTACAATGAGCAGTTCTTC,CASSDFGGRSYNEQFF
few,TRBJ2-5,TRBV4-2,.,TGTGCCAGCAGCCAAGGCCCCGACCCGGGGACCCAGTACTTC,CASSQGPDPGTQYF
.,TRBJ2-2,TRBV5-1,.,TGCGCCAGCAGGTCGGCAGGACGACCCGGGGAGCTGTTTTTT,CASRSAGRPGELFF
many,TRBJ2-7,TRBV19,TRBD2,TGTGCCAGTAGTAGCGGACTAGCTGACGAGCAGTACTTC,CASSSGLADEQYF
many,TRBJ2-1,TRBV20-1,TRBD1,TGCAGTGCTGGACAGGGGAGCTCCTACAATGAGCAGTTCTTC,CSAGQGSSYNEQFF
few,TRBJ2-7,TRBV7-9,.,TGTGCCAGCAGCTCAGGGACAACGGTTCAAAGGGGGCAGTACTTC,CASSSGTTVQRGQYF
once,TRBJ1-2,TRBV2,TRBD1,TGTGCCAGCCCAGGGGGGGGCCTACCAGTGGGCTACACCTTC,CASPGGGLPVGYTF
few,TRBJ2-5,TRBV4-2,.,TGTGCCAGCAGCCCGGACCTTGCTATGAATAATCTGGAGACCCAGTACTTC,CASSPDLAMNNLETQYF
many,TRBJ1-2,TRBV5-1,.,TGCGCCAGCAGTAAGGAGGGGGGTTCCTATGGCTACACCTTC,CASSKEGGSYGYTF
few,TRBJ1-5,TRBV4-1,.,TGCGCCAGCAGCCAAGATCAGCGGAATCAGCCCCAGCATTTT,CASSQDQRNQPQHF
many,TRBJ1-2,TRBV6-5,.,TGTGCCAGCACCGAAGGGTATTTGAACTATGGCTACACCTTC,CASTEGYLNYGYTF
.,TRBJ1-6,TRBV27,.,TGTGCCAGCCAAGACGGGACATATAATTCACCCCTCCACTTT,CASQDGTYNSPLHF
many,TRBJ2-1,TRBV25-1,.,TGTGCCAGCAGTTCCCGATTGGAAACAGTTCCCCCTCGGAATGAGCAGTTCTTC,CASSSRLETVPPRNEQFF
.,TRBJ2-7,TRBV18,TRBD1,TGTGCCAGCTCACCACAAGGACAGGCGAACTACGAGCAGTACTTC,CASSPQGQANYEQYF
.,TRBJ2-1,TRBV4-3,.,TGCGCCAGCAGCCAAGAGGCAGGGCTAAATGAGCAGTTCTTC,CASSQEAGLNEQFF
many,TRBJ2-2,TRBV7-2,TRBD2,TGTGCCAGCAGCCCCCCGGGACTAGCGGGAGGGAACACCGGGGAGCTGTTTTTT,CASSPPGLAGGNTGELFF
few,TRBJ2-3,TRBV14,TRBD1,TGTGCCAGCAGCCGAGGACAGGGCCTTAGCACAGATACGCAGTATTTT,CASSRGQGLSTDTQYF
few,TRBJ2-7,TRBV19,TRBD2,TGTGCCAGTAGCCCCACTCGGACTAGCGGCACCTACGAGCAGTACTTC,CASSPTRTSGTYEQYF
many,TRBJ1-3,TRBV5-5,.,TGTGCCAGCAGCTCGGCGACAGGAGTCTCTGGAAACACCATATATTTT,CASSSATGVSGNTIYF
few,TRBJ2-7,TRBV10-3,.,TGTGCCATCAGTGACCTCTTGGAGCAGTACTTC,CAISDLLEQYF
.,TRBJ2-7,TRBV12-3/TRBV12-4,TRBD1,TGTGCCAGCAGTGCCATAATCGGGGACAGGGCAGGCGAGCAGTACTTC,CASSAIIGDRAGEQYF
many,TRBJ2-3,TRBV29-1,.,TGCAGCGCAGCTAGCACAGATACGCAGTATTTT,CSAASTDTQYF